The rows below give T cell receptor beta chains drawn from one sample of a study of control samples from healthy donors and cancer patients. Only in-frame clones appear in the TCRdb table, and some are missing; sequencing was by immunoSEQ multiplex PCR. The sample includes around 30,000 clones, just over 90% of them seen just once. Sequencing input: PBMCs. These receptors came from a man aged 50 to 60 with lung cancer. Both conserved end residues are part of each CDR3.

J,V,CDR3
TRBJ1-5,TRBV27,CASSFLGYNQPQHF
TRBJ2-3,TRBV12-3/TRBV12-4,CASSNPGTDTQYF
TRBJ1-4,TRBV18,CASSPTDNEKLFF
TRBJ2-5,TRBV28,CASSSRTLETQYF
TRBJ2-7,TRBV14,CASSQVGTGKDEQYF
TRBJ1-1,TRBV14,CASTRGKGNTEAFF
TRBJ2-1,TRBV6-5,CASSYGAGAGRGEQFF
TRBJ2-2,TRBV9,CASSGQQGAITGELFF
TRBJ2-2,TRBV24-1,CATSPGAGVGGELFF
TRBJ1-3,TRBV14,CASSQDLRTLRNTIYF
TRBJ1-5,TRBV12-5,CASGLGQVNQPQHF
TRBJ2-2,TRBV19,CASSIVSANTGELFF
TRBJ2-5,TRBV24-1,CATSLGDVQETQYF
TRBJ2-1,TRBV7-3,CASSSNSGGALEQFF